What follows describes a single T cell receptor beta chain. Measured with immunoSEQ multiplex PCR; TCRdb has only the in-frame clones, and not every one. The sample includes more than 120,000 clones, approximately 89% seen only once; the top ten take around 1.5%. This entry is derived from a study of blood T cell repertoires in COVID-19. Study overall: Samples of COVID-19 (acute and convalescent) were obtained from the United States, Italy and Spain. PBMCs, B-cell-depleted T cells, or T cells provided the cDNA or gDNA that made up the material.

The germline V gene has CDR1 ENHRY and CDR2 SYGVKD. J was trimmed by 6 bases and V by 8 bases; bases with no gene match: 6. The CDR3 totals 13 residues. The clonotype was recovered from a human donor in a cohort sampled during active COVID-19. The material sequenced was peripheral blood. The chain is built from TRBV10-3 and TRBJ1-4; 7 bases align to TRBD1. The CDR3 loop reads CAIGAGGDEKLFF. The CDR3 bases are TGTGCCATCGGGGCAGGGGGAGATGAAAAACTGTTTTTT.